This TCR beta chain was sequenced during a study of cytomegalovirus exposure and HLA in healthy donors. The V end lost 4 bases, the J end lost 5 bases, and 14 bases lay between the germline ends. There are 14 residues in the CDR3. Germline V lookup: CDR1 MDHEN, CDR2 SYDVKM. This clone was seen only once. The study ran its PCR with 60 Vbeta and 13 Jbeta primers. Assay: immunoSEQ multiplex PCR; the TCRdb copy retains only in-frame clones and omits some. The sample carries 250,000 to 350,000 clones, roughly 89% recorded once. This receptor was taken from a man aged 40-49 years in good health and CMV-seropositive. The chain joins TRBV28 to TRBJ2-5; a weak D match, TRBD2 (5 bases). Sequences were obtained from PBMCs. The chain's CDR3 is CASSSGLARETQYF. DNA for the CDR3: TGTGCCAGCAGTTCCGGACTGGCCCGGGAGACCCAGTACTTC.